This T cell receptor beta chain was captured in a study of shared clonotypes between healthy human individuals. Naive CD8 populations comprised CD45RO-negative cells positively selected for CCR7, excluding terminally differentiated effector memory CD45RA+ cells. Sequencing used immunoSEQ multiplex PCR; TCRdb keeps in-frame clones, though not all of them. The sample consists of about 2.2 million clones, around 93% of them appearing once. The specimen sequenced was naive CD8+ T cells from PBMCs. This clonotype was sampled from a man between 18 and 29 years old in good health. Some clones in this sample may be carry-over from other donors' samples.

The CDR3 here is CASSATVGGTEAFF. The CDR3, as DNA: TGTGCCAGCAGCGCGACAGTGGGGGGCACTGAAGCTTTCTTT. The chain joins TRBV9 to TRBJ1-1, with D perhaps matching TRBD1 (5 bases). Germline CDR1 and CDR2: SGDLS and YYNGEE. V dropped 3 bases and J dropped 4 bases, with 13 bases sitting between them. The CDR3 is 14 residues long. Looking up the rest from reference TRBV9 and TRBJ1-1 gives the full variable domain: DSGVTQTPKHLITATGQRVTLRCSPRSGDLSVYWYQQSLDQGLQFLIQYYNGEERAKGNILERFSAQQFPDLHSELNLSSLELGDSALYFCASSATVGGTEAFFGQGTRLTVV.